This T cell receptor beta chain is drawn from a study of beta chain features in type 1 diabetes (dated by TCRdb to the late 2010s). With respect to the entire study: Mean age, gender distribution, total cell number and subset yield were not different between patients and healthy donors. A total of approximately 100,000,000 sorted cells were examined across all samples, and the number of cells per subset was strongly correlated with RNA yield. The study compared the TCRB repertoires of sorted circulating CD4+ T cell subsets in recently diagnosed type 1 diabetes patients with those in matched healthy donors. Regulatory and stem cell-like memory subsets were isolated from only 8 patients and roughly 8 healthy donors, whereas naive and central memory subsets came from all 30 or so donors. The study at large found these results: In all four CD4+ subsets, TCRB CDR3 length was moderately but significantly shorter in type 1 diabetes patients. Because small numbers of individuals were included in the HLA sub-analyses, any influence of HLA type on TCRB rearrangement was left unresolved. Because cDNA rather than genomic DNA was sequenced, highly expressing activated cells could have been over-represented, although no difference in activation and CD3 levels was found between groups. PCR may preferentially amplify shorter templates, but because patient and control samples were amplified and corrected together, any resulting skew would affect both groups equally. At VDJ recombination sites, patients with type 1 diabetes made fewer insertions and deleted more nucleotides, a pattern implying thymic rearrangement abnormalities. The naive, central memory and regulatory TCRB repertoires appeared to resemble one another more closely among patients than among healthy donors.

Each donor gave one peripheral blood draw, averaging roughly 100 mL, which was collected into heparinised tubes. A BD FACSAria II was used to sort naive, central memory, regulatory and stem cell-like memory CD4+ T cells with a panel that included CD45RO, CCR7, CD25, CD127, CD95 and CD27. Purity was above 95% for every sorted population. Right away, PBMCs were isolated by Lymphoprep density gradient centrifugation and were stained directly, with no culture step. So that batch effects would be minimized, each experiment stained and sorted samples in pairs, pairing one healthy donor with one patient. Reading from cysteine to phenylalanine, the CDR3 counts 13 amino acids. CDR3 DNA is the only sequence kept; it has 39 bases, read in frame from the first base. Via the germline V gene (reference sequence), CDR1 is SEHNR and CDR2 FQNEAQ. V drops 2 bases and J drops 7 bases, leaving 8 bases in between. This clone appeared a few times. The antigen it binds to is not known. Qualities for individual bases were not recorded, and no much larger clone is one base off.

The High Capacity cDNA Reverse Transcription Kit was used to reverse transcribe all of the isolated RNA, meaning that expressed TCRB transcripts were what got sequenced. Deep immunoSEQ sequencing was applied to naive, central memory and regulatory T cell samples, giving an average of approximately 4 million total reads per sample. Sorted cells were lysed in RLT buffer, and RNA was extracted using DNase-treated RNeasy Micro or Mini kits according to cell number. To prevent cross-contamination, every cell subset was processed on its own, while patient and healthy donor samples were processed together. The immunoSEQ multiplex PCR was used to amplify TCRB sequences from cDNA, yielding 87-bp fragments that span the CDR3 region. Sequencing of the amplicons was performed on the Illumina HiSeq platform. In the authors' own workflow: Synthetic template baselines were used to correct PCR bias computationally, reads within Hamming distance 2 were collapsed together, and singletons that could not be merged were discarded. Reads were aligned to IMGT to assign V, D and J genes, CDR3 length, and insertions or deletions at six rearrangement sites. Within each subset, clonotype counts were normalized to sorted cell number, after which true diversity and Gini coefficients were computed with the tcR R package. The overlap coefficient, calculated on TCRB nucleotide sequences, was used to quantify repertoire sharing. As a proxy for the pre-selection repertoire, out-of-frame TCRB sequences from naive cells were analyzed. The immuneACCESS repertoire file appears here via TCRdb, limited to in-frame rearrangements. These files lack a portion of the clones; in checked studies, under half of the deficit traces to unresolved V genes, and the cause of the others is not known. That table furnishes V, J and clone size, whereas the DNA furnished D and trimming. A total of more than 550,000 clones appear in this sample, about 14% of them only once. The top ten hold approximately 0.039% of the sample.

The specimen was naive CD4+ T cells from blood. Per the publication, the cell subset or site label means: true naive CD4+ T cells. This sequence was found in a man younger than 30 with type 1 diabetes. The rearrangement joined TRBV7-9 to TRBJ2-2; possibly the D gene is TRBD1, per 5 matching bases. The nucleotide sequence reads TGTGCCAGCAGCTTATGGGGCAGCGGGGAGCTGTTTTTT. It codes for CASSLWGSGELFF.